This TCR beta chain was captured by sequencing in a study of CD8+ T cells in alopecia areata. Peripheral blood and lesional scalp punch biopsies came from alopecia areata patients. The CDR3 totals 16 residues. The V end lost 0 bases, the J end lost 4 bases, and 15 bases lay between the germline ends. CDR1 and CDR2 (germline): LGHNA, YSLEER. Sequencing relied on a cDNA template that was reverse transcribed from extracted RNA. Produced via immunoSEQ multiplex PCR; TCRdb's table is partial and in-frame only. The sample has roughly 14,000 clones; 50% to 60% are singletons. Study observations and caveats: In lesional scalp, particularly from alopecia totalis/universalis, clonality was higher than in normal scalp. When scalp samples are sequenced, resident alphabeta T cells of normal skin are also captured.

The sample holds a few counts of this clone. Its antigen is currently unknown. Sequencing used skin, obtained at week 0. This receptor was obtained from a human donor with alopecia areata. The V gene is TRBV4-3, the J gene TRBJ1-1; the D gene is possibly TRBD1 (5 bases). Here the CDR3 DNA reads TGCGCCAGCAGCCAAGAATTCGAGGGGAGGCGCACTGAAGCTTTCTTT. This gives the protein CASSQEFEGRRTEAFF.